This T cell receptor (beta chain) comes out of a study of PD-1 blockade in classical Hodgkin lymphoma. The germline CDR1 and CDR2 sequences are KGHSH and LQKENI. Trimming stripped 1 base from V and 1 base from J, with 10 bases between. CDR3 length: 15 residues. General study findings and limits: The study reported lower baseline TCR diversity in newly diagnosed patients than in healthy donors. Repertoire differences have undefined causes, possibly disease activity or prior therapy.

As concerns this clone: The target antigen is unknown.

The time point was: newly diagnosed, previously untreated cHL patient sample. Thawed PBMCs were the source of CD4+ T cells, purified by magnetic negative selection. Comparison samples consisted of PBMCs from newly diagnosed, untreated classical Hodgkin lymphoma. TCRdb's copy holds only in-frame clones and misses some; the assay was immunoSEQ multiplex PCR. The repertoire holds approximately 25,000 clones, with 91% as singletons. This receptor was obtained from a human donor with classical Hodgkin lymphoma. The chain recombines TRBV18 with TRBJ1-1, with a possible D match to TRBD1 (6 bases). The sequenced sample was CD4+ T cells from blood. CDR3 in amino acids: CASSPRGGENTEAFF. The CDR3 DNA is TGTGCCAGCTCACCACGGGGGGGCGAGAACACTGAAGCTTTCTTT. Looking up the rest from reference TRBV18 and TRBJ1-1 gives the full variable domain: NAGVMQNPRHLVRRRGQEARLRCSPMKGHSHVYWYRQLPEEGLKFMVYLQKENIIDESGMPKERFSAEFPKEGPSILRIQQVVRGDSAAYFCASSPRGGENTEAFFGQGTRLTVV.